This record looks at one TCR beta chain sequence and its context. Its target antigen remains unknown. Base qualities were left out, and no much larger clone turns up one base away. The CDR1 and CDR2 encoded by the germline V gene are MDHEN and SYDVKM. Taken from cysteine to phenylalanine, the CDR3 has 12 residues. Of the read, only the CDR3 DNA is kept; its 36 bases are in frame from base 1. Trimming removed 7 bases from V and 5 bases from J, leaving 8 bases between the germline ends. This entry belongs to a study of shared clonotypes between healthy human individuals (dated by TCRdb to the early 2020s). Notes on the research overall: Two women and three men aged 18 to 49 years were included in the cohort. For each donor, three plates each were used for CD4 naive and CD4 memory, two plates were used for CD8 naive, and one plate was used for CD8 memory. To estimate repertoire size and how much clonotype sharing occurs between individuals, the study deeply sequenced the blood TCR repertoires of about 5 healthy adults. To increase sequencing depth and limit assay-specific biases, TCR repertoire library preparation and sequencing were carried out by different laboratories using diverse techniques. Per donor, leukapheresis produced somewhere between about 0.94 and 9.5 billion PBMCs.

The donors were healthy, HIV-negative adults who had no recently reported acute infections or vaccinations. Only Caucasian adults living in Nashville, Tennessee, USA were represented among the donors. Magnetic negative selection was used to enrich CD4+ T cells, after which naive cells were positively selected on CD45RA and the negative fraction became the memory subset. Blood was obtained by leukapheresis, after which PBMCs were separated by Ficoll-Histopaque density gradient centrifugation and cryopreserved in liquid nitrogen vapor phase. Analytical flow cytometry was used to check the purity and quantity of each magnetically sorted T cell population. From each sorted fraction, genomic DNA was isolated and quantified by UV absorbance on a Nanodrop 2000c. Summary of the overall study and its limitations: Sampling was limited to blood, and TCR repertoires in tissue likely differ from TCR repertoires in blood. Even with the large sequencing depth, rarefaction of the sorted-subset datasets indicated that sequencing was incomplete. Because the study included only a small number of donors, the genetic and exposure-history diversity represented was limited. Across a few donors, approximately 5% of naive CD4, over 3% of naive CD8, 2.3% of memory CD4, and roughly 0.4% of memory CD8 clonotypes were shared. Based on pairwise subsampling, the degree of clonotype sharing among donors was expected to be affected by sequencing depth. Higher generation probabilities were observed for clonotypes shared by all four sorted-subset donors than for non-shared clonotypes. Larger estimated clonotype richness was generally found for naive subsets than for memory subsets.

Using the deep immunoSEQ assay, TCR CDR3 regions were amplified from genomic DNA by multiplex PCR. Genomic DNA extracted from each cell subset was distributed evenly over all wells of several immunoSEQ 96-well plates, and each plate served as one replicate. For sorted subsets, each replicate PCR was loaded with 200 ng genomic DNA, equivalent to approximately 27,000 T cell genomes. Purified libraries were measured with a Qubit 3.0 fluorometer, size-checked on a Bioanalyzer 2100, and measured again with the KAPA Library Quantification kit. Each immunoSEQ 96-well plate was sequenced on its own single-read 150-cycle Illumina NextSeq 550 flow cell. Turning to the authors' computational methods: Because the immunoSEQ output held only junctional sequences and lacked quality scores, the filtering could not match the filtering applied to full-length reads. To assign V/J genes and CDR3, sequences were annotated using PyIR, a Python wrapper for IgBLAST v1.9, with IMGT germline references. Reads were filtered out if the reads had weak V/J assignments (E-value above 1e-6), no CDR3, stop codons, out-of-frame junctions, or ambiguous translated residues. A V3J clonotype was defined by an identical inferred V gene, J gene, and CDR3 amino acid sequence. To compute the percentage overlap between repertoires, the number of shared unique clonotypes was divided by the size of the smaller repertoire. Repertoire richness was assessed with RTK rarefaction, the Chao1 estimator, and Recon v2.1 estimates of unobserved clonotypes. Generation probabilities for all TCRbeta clonotypes obtained by the gDNA method from four donors were computed using OLGA. TCRdb's version of the immuneACCESS table is confined to in-frame rearrangements and falls short of the full clone set. An unresolved V gene accounts for under half of the shortfall where checked; the remainder is of unknown origin. V and J calls and clone size follow that table, whereas D and trimming were derived from the DNA. For this sample there are about 2.4 million clones; over 85% appear just once. The ten largest clones add up to 0.36% of the sample.

This receptor was taken from a man between 18 and 29 years old in good health. Some clones in this sample may be carry-over from other donors' samples. Sequencing used naive CD4+ T cells from PBMCs. Interpreted using the paper, the cell subset or site label stands for: CD45RA+ positively selected. The chain was built from TRBV28 and TRBJ1-4; 6 matching bases give a weak D call of TRBD1. The CDR3 here reads CASTGVNEKLFF. The DNA reads as follows: TGTGCCAGCACAGGGGTCAATGAAAAACTGTTTTTT.